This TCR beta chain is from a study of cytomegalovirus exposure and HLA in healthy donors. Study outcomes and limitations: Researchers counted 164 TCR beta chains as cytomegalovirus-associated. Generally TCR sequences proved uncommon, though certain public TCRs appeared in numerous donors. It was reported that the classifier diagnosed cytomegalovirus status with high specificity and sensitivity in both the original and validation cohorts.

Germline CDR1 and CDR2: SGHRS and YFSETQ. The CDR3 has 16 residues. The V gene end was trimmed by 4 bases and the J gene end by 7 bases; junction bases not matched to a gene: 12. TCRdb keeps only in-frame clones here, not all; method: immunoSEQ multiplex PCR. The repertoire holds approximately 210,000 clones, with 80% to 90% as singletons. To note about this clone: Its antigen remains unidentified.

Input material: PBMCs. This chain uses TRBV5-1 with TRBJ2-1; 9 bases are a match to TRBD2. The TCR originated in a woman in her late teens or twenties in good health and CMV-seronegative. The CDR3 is CASSIDIAGGENEQFF. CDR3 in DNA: TGCGCCAGCAGCATAGATATTGCGGGGGGGGAGAATGAGCAGTTCTTC.